Following are 20 T cell receptor beta chains from one sample sequenced in a study of OX40 agonist ivuxolimab in advanced cancers. Measured with immunoSEQ multiplex PCR; TCRdb has only the in-frame clones, and not every one. This sample has tens of thousands of clones, with nearly 90% found just once. The material was CD4+ or CD8+ T cells sorted from blood, obtained in a trial of the OX40 agonist ivuxolimab. These receptors all come from an adult with an advanced solid tumor such as melanoma, head and neck, liver or kidney cancer.

This clone was detected a few times. The chain combines TRBV6-5 with TRBJ1-5; no firm D call. Germline V CDR1 and CDR2: MNHEY, SVGAGI. Trimming left V 6 bases short and J 4 bases short, with 13 bases between. The CDR3 runs to 14 residues. This CDR3 is CASSLTFANQPQHF. CDR3 DNA: TGTGCCAGCAGCCTTACCTTCGCGAATCAGCCCCAGCATTTT.

The chain links TRBV2 to TRBJ2-3; the match to TRBD2 covers 11 bases. This CDR3 comprises 18 residues. The germline V gene has CDR1 SNHLY and CDR2 FYNNEI. V dropped 9 bases and J dropped 0; count of bases not matched to a gene: 14. The CDR3 sequence is CARRGKGTSGSSTDTQYF. The CDR3, as DNA: TGTGCCAGGAGGGGCAAAGGGACTAGCGGTTCTAGCACAGATACGCAGTATTTT. The whole variable domain, remainder taken from reference TRBV2 and TRBJ2-3, is EPEVTQTPSHQVTQMGQEVILRCVPISNHLYFYWYRQILGQKVEFLVSFYNNEISEKSEIFDDQFSVERPDGSNFTLKIRSTKLEDSAMYFCARRGKGTSGSSTDTQYFGPGTRLTVL.

The chain recombines TRBV4-3 with TRBJ2-3; 9 bases match TRBD1. The junction had 4 bases not matched to a gene; V was cut back by 2 bases and J by 4 bases. The CDR3 runs to 15 residues. CDR1 LGHNA and CDR2 YSLEER come from the germline V gene. Written as DNA, the CDR3 is TGCGCCAGCAGCCAAAGGGACAGGGAGGCAGATACGCAGTATTTT. Translated, it gives CASSQRDREADTQYF.

This clone was counted once. The chain has TRBV30 and TRBJ1-4, with 7 bases aligning to TRBD1. Germline V gene data show CDR1 as GTSNPN and CDR2 as SVGIG (reference sequence). This CDR3 is 14 amino acids long. The trim removed 5 bases at V and 0 bases at J, leaving 3 bases unmatched. The chain's CDR3 is CAWGTGATNEKLFF. In nucleotides, the CDR3 is TGTGCCTGGGGCACAGGGGCAACTAATGAAAAACTGTTTTTT. The full variable domain, rest sourced from reference TRBV30 and TRBJ1-4, is SQTIHQWPATLVQPVGSPLSLECTVEGTSNPNLYWYRQAAGRGLQLLFYSVGIGQISSEVPQNLSASRPQDRQFILSSKKLLLSDSGFYLCAWGTGATNEKLFFGSGTQLSVL.

Notes on this clone: The junction differs from germline at one of its ends, possibly a read error. This rearrangement joins TRBV7-7 to TRBJ2-2; D unclear. The CDR3 runs 14 residues. CDR1 is SSHAT, CDR2 FNYEAQ, per germline (reference sequence). The CDR3 region is CASSFDTNTGELFF. The CDR3 DNA follows: TGTGCTAGCAGCTTTGACACCAACACCGGGGAGCTGTTTTTT. Full variable domain (rest looked up from reference TRBV7-7 and TRBJ2-2): GAGVSQSPRYKVTKRGQDVTLRCDPISSHATLYWYQQALGQGPEFLTYFNYEAQPDKSGLPSDRFSAERPEGSISTLTIQRTEQRDSAMYRCASSFDTNTGELFFGEGSRLTVL.

The gene calls are TRBV6-6 and TRBJ2-7; no clear D. Germline values: CDR1 MNHNY, CDR2 SVGAGI (reference sequence). Trimming removed 2 bases at V and 1 base at J, with 9 bases between. This CDR3 is built from 14 residues. As DNA, the CDR3 is TGTGCCAGCAGTTACGACCGCCCGTCCTACGAGCAGTACTTC. This translates into CASSYDRPSYEQYF.

The chain recombines TRBV2 with TRBJ2-7; 9 bases map to TRBD1. Germline V CDR1 and CDR2: SNHLY, FYNNEI. After removal of 6 bases from V and 4 bases from J, the junction contained 13 bases not matched to a gene. The CDR3 has 16 residues. The CDR3 loop is CASSSSPGTGSYEQYF. In DNA, the CDR3 is TGTGCCAGCAGCTCCTCCCCCGGGACAGGGTCTTACGAGCAGTACTTC. The full variable domain, with the rest looked up from reference TRBV2 and TRBJ2-7, is EPEVTQTPSHQVTQMGQEVILRCVPISNHLYFYWYRQILGQKVEFLVSFYNNEISEKSEIFDDQFSVERPDGSNFTLKIRSTKLEDSAMYFCASSSSPGTGSYEQYFGPGTRLTVT.

J is TRBJ2-1 and V is TRBV4-3; TRBD2 is a possible D gene (6 bases). The CDR3 runs to 16 residues. In germline, CDR1 is LGHNA, CDR2 YSLEER. Deletions cut 4 bases from V and 5 bases from J, with 18 bases between. The CDR3 DNA is TGCGCCAGCAGCCTCGCTGAAGGGACTGCAAACAATGAGCAGTTCTTC. As protein: CASSLAEGTANNEQFF.

Notes on this clone: A much larger clone differs from this one at a single base, so this may be a read error. The sample contains more than one DNA sequence encoding this CDR3. The genes are TRBV6-5 and TRBJ1-2; no clear D. Trimming took 6 bases from V and 0 from J, leaving 8 bases between them. CDR3 size: 13 residues. CDR1 is MNHEY, CDR2 SVGAGI, per germline. In DNA form, the CDR3 reads TGTGCCAGCAGACCCACAGCTAACTATGGCTACACCTTC. Protein: CASRPTANYGYTF.

This chain uses TRBV6-5 with TRBJ2-3; D is unresolved. The germline V gene encodes CDR1 MNHEY and CDR2 SVGAGI. The CDR3 runs to 15 residues. Trimming took 0 bases from V and 1 from J, leaving 8 bases between them. DNA for the CDR3: TGTGCCAGCAGTTACTCCTGGCGACGCACAGATACGCAGTATTTT. It is translated as CASSYSWRRTDTQYF.

Comment on this clone: Mismatch with germline at one junction end may stem from a read error. The chain couples TRBV15 to TRBJ2-1; 11 bases fit TRBD2. CDR1 is LNHNV and CDR2 is YYDKDF in the germline V gene (reference sequence). The length of the CDR3 is 17 residues. The CDR3 here is CTTSREPGLAAYNEQFF. The DNA for the CDR3 is TGTACCACCAGCAGAGAACCGGGACTAGCGGCTTACAATGAGCAGTTCTTC.

This chain joins TRBV5-5 and TRBJ2-1, with D perhaps matching TRBD1 (5 bases). Germline V CDR1 and CDR2: SGHKS, YYEKEE (reference sequence). The CDR3 has 15 residues. V lost 4 bases and J 0 bases, leaving 11 bases between the germline ends. The DNA for the CDR3 is TGTGCCAGCAGCCCCCGGACACTCTCCTACAATGAGCAGTTCTTC. It encodes CASSPRTLSYNEQFF.

The chain carries TRBV2 and TRBJ2-1; tentative D call: TRBD1 (5 bases). There are 15 residues in the CDR3. The ends were cut back, 6 bases at V and 6 bases at J, with 18 bases in the middle. Germline CDR1 and CDR2: SNHLY and FYNNEI. CDR3 coding DNA: TGTGCCAGCAGCCCCAGGAGAGCTGGGGCCAATGAGCAGTTCTTC. Residues: CASSPRRAGANEQFF. The whole variable domain, remainder taken from reference TRBV2 and TRBJ2-1, is EPEVTQTPSHQVTQMGQEVILRCVPISNHLYFYWYRQILGQKVEFLVSFYNNEISEKSEIFDDQFSVERPDGSNFTLKIRSTKLEDSAMYFCASSPRRAGANEQFFGPGTRLTVL.

This chain connects TRBV11-2 to TRBJ1-5; D not certain. CDR1 and CDR2 from the germline V gene are SGHAT and FQNNGV. The V end was cut by 2 bases, the J end by 3 bases, with 5 bases between. The CDR3 is 13 residues long. CDR3: CASSLSDNQPQHF. CDR3 nucleotide sequence: TGTGCCAGCAGCTTATCTGACAATCAGCCCCAGCATTTT.

V and J are TRBV6-1 and TRBJ1-2, with 7 bases lining up with TRBD1. Germline-derived CDR1 and CDR2 are MNHNS and SASEGT. This CDR3 comprises 14 residues. V lost 4 bases, J lost 4 bases, and 6 bases stayed unmatched. In DNA, the CDR3 is TGTGCCAGCAGTGGCACAGGGGCATCCTATGGCTACACCTTC. Its translation: CASSGTGASYGYTF.

This clone was seen only once. At one end the junction does not follow the germline gene, possibly because of a read error. The V call is TRBV7-2, the J call TRBJ2-1, with D unresolved. The CDR3 has 15 amino acids. CDR1 is SGHTA, CDR2 FQGNSA, per germline. CDR3 DNA: TGTGCCAGCAGCTTCGACGGCAGGTCCTCCAATGAGCAGTTCTTC. Residues: CASSFDGRSSNEQFF.

The CDR3 reads CASSFAGGSNQPQHF. DNA of the CDR3: TGTGCCAGCAGTTTTGCTGGCGGGAGCAATCAGCCCCAGCATTTT. The chain is built from TRBV28 and TRBJ1-5; D unclear. Trimming shortened V by 3 bases and J by 1 base, and 10 bases separated the two germline ends. The CDR3 is 15 residues long. The germline V gene encodes CDR1 MDHEN and CDR2 SYDVKM.

The rearrangement uses TRBV5-1 and TRBJ2-3, with 7 bases fitting TRBD1. V trimming: 0 bases; J trimming: 7 bases; junction bases outside the gene matches: 5. The germline V gene has CDR1 SGHRS and CDR2 YFSETQ. The CDR3 extends over 14 amino acids. CDR3 protein: CASSLVGGANTQYF. As DNA, the CDR3 is TGCGCCAGCAGCTTGGTAGGGGGCGCGAATACGCAGTATTTT.

The chain couples TRBV9 to TRBJ2-2; D is uncertain. Germline assignment: CDR1 SGDLS and CDR2 YYNGEE. Trimming took 0 bases from V and 2 from J, leaving 11 bases between them. The CDR3 extends over 16 amino acids. CDR3 nucleotides: TGTGCCAGCAGCGTAGATAGTTCCCCAAACACCGGGGAGCTGTTTTTT. Its protein is CASSVDSSPNTGELFF.

The rearrangement joins TRBV18 to TRBJ1-1; D ambiguous. CDR1 and CDR2 (germline): KGHSH, LQKENI. The length of the CDR3 is 13 residues. Trimming shortened V by 6 bases and J by 2 bases, and 10 bases separated the two germline ends. CDR3 bases: TGTGCCAGCTCCCTAGGGTTCAACACTGAAGCTTTCTTT. Its translation is CASSLGFNTEAFF. Combining the CDR3 with reference TRBV18 and TRBJ1-1 gives the whole variable domain NAGVMQNPRHLVRRRGQEARLRCSPMKGHSHVYWYRQLPEEGLKFMVYLQKENIIDESGMPKERFSAEFPKEGPSILRIQQVVRGDSAAYFCASSLGFNTEAFFGQGTRLTVV.